This passage covers 30 T cell receptor beta chains from one sample sequenced in a study of shared clonotypes between healthy human individuals (dated by TCRdb to 2020 to 2022). The library was generated by the immunoSEQ multiplex PCR assay. Entries here come from immuneACCESS through TCRdb and include only in-frame sequences with V and J called. Some clones fail to appear in such tables; in the studies checked, an unresolved V gene covers under half of the shortfall, and the cause of the remainder is unknown. The sample has about 2.3 million clones on record, around 90% of them singletons. About 0.36% of the sample goes to the ten largest clones. Sequences were obtained from naive CD4+ T cells from PBMCs. The cell subset or site label corresponds to: CD45RA+ positively selected. All receptors derive from a man between 18 and 35 years old in good health. Some clones in this sample may be carry-over from other donors' samples.

This chain connects TRBV9 to TRBJ2-5, with 11 bases fitting TRBD2. With V trimmed by 2 bases and J by 2 bases, 8 bases remained unmatched. This CDR3 region has 17 residues. Germline V gives CDR1 SGDLS, CDR2 YYNGEE. The CDR3 is CASSVGTSGAHQETQYF. The CDR3, as DNA: TGTGCCAGCAGCGTCGGGACTAGCGGAGCCCATCAAGAGACCCAGTACTTC.

This clone was seen more than once but under ten times. The rearrangement joins TRBV27 to TRBJ1-1; D is ambiguous. CDR1 and CDR2 from the germline V gene are MNHEY and SMNVEV (reference sequence). CDR3 length: 14 residues. With 6 bases removed from V and 3 bases from J, the gap between germline ends came to 14 bases. The CDR3, as DNA: TGTGCCAGCAGGGACCGAGGGAAATACACTGAAGCTTTCTTT. This sequence encodes CASRDRGKYTEAFF.

This clone has just one count. The chain couples TRBV15 to TRBJ2-5; no definite D call. CDR3 length: 12 residues. Germline V gene data show CDR1 as LNHNV and CDR2 as YYDKDF (reference sequence). V was shortened by 5 bases and J by 5 bases, with 9 bases between the two germline ends. CDR3 protein: CATSLVAETQYF. CDR3 sequence (DNA): TGTGCCACCAGCTTAGTAGCTGAGACCCAGTACTTC.

The chain joins TRBV6-5 to TRBJ1-5; tentative D call: TRBD1 (5 bases). CDR3 length: 16 residues. Germline CDR1 and CDR2: MNHEY and SVGAGI. V dropped 4 bases and J dropped 2 bases, with 15 bases sitting between them. The CDR3 bases are TGTGCCAGCAGTTCCCTTTCGGGGGGTCGCAATCAGCCCCAGCATTTT. It codes for CASSSLSGGRNQPQHF.

This clone was seen once. V gene TRBV11-3 combines with J gene TRBJ2-3; TRBD2 matches at 7 bases. The CDR3 sequence is 15 residues long. The J segment lost 2 bases and the V segment lost 4 bases, leaving 6 bases of the junction unmatched. Looked up from germline, CDR1 is SGHNT and CDR2 is YENEEA. The CDR3 nucleotides read TGTGCCAGCAGCTCCGACGGGACTACCACAGATACGCAGTATTTT. It codes for CASSSDGTTTDTQYF.

The V gene is TRBV5-1, the J gene TRBJ1-2; D unclear. The CDR3 extends over 14 amino acids. Germline CDR1 and CDR2: SGHRS and YFSETQ. V was shortened by 0 bases and J by 8 bases, with 14 bases between the two germline ends. DNA of the CDR3: TGCGCCAGCAGCTTGGAACCCATGGCCGACGGCTACACCTTC. Protein sequence: CASSLEPMADGYTF.

This clone occurred once. The genes are TRBV28 and TRBJ2-1; 7 bases are a match to TRBD2. V gave up 3 bases and J gave up 6 bases; unmatched junction bases: 8. Germline V gives CDR1 MDHEN, CDR2 SYDVKM. This CDR3 comprises 15 residues. CDR3 loop: CASSLRRENSNEQFF. CDR3 in DNA: TGTGCCAGCAGTTTGAGGCGGGAGAACAGCAATGAGCAGTTCTTC.

Here the CDR3 reads CASKRLAIIGNTDTQYF. DNA of the CDR3: TGTGCCAGCAAGCGGCTAGCGATAATTGGGAATACAGATACGCAGTATTTT. The chain recombines TRBV27 with TRBJ2-3, with TRBD2 as a possible D gene (6 bases). Per the germline V gene, CDR1 is MNHEY and CDR2 is SMNVEV (reference sequence). Trimming took 7 bases from V and 3 from J, leaving 23 bases between them. CDR3 size: 17 residues.

The chain couples TRBV4-1 to TRBJ2-5; D possibly corresponds to TRBD1 (6 bases). The CDR3 loop spans 18 amino acids. V lost 0 bases, J lost 1 base, and 18 bases lay in between. Germline loops: CDR1 MGHRA, CDR2 YSYEKL. The CDR3 DNA reads as TGCGCCAGCAGCCAAGATGTGAGTTTACAGGGCCTCCAAGAGACCCAGTACTTC. Amino acid sequence: CASSQDVSLQGLQETQYF.

Notes on this clone: Other DNA variants within this sample encode the same CDR3. The DNA of the CDR3 is TGTGCCAGCAGCTTAGGGGCGTACAATGAGCAGTTCTTC. This encodes CASSLGAYNEQFF. The rearrangement joins TRBV11-2 to TRBJ2-1; no firm D call. Germline values: CDR1 SGHAT, CDR2 FQNNGV. V was trimmed by 1 base and J by 4 bases, leaving 5 bases between them. The CDR3 is 13 residues long.

The chain recombines TRBV5-1 with TRBJ2-3; the D is unclear. Looked up from germline, CDR1 is SGHRS and CDR2 is YFSETQ. Trimming shortened V by 0 bases and J by 1 base, and 12 bases separated the two germline ends. This CDR3 is 16 amino acids long. The CDR3 DNA sequence: TGCGCCAGCAGCTTGGAAGGACCCCCTGGCACAGATACGCAGTATTTT. Its translation is CASSLEGPPGTDTQYF.

This clone was counted once. The chain combines TRBV7-9 with TRBJ2-1, with TRBD1 as a possible D gene (6 bases). Germline-derived CDR1 and CDR2 are SEHNR and FQNEAQ (reference sequence). CDR3 length equals 16 residues. Deletions cut 5 bases from V and 1 base from J, with 15 bases between. CDR3 sequence (DNA): TGTGCCAGCAGCCTAAACCGGGACATTTCCTACAATGAGCAGTTCTTC. It is translated as CASSLNRDISYNEQFF.

The V and J genes are TRBV2 and TRBJ1-5; 11 positions agree with TRBD1. The junction had 8 bases not matched to a gene; V was cut back by 7 bases and J by 6 bases. The CDR3 runs to 15 residues. Germline V gene lookup returns CDR1 SNHLY and CDR2 FYNNEI. The CDR3 DNA reads as TGTGCCAGCAACAAGGACAGGGGGCATGGTCAGCCCCAGCATTTT. The encoded protein is CASNKDRGHGQPQHF.

This clone was counted a few times. This chain uses TRBV10-1 with TRBJ1-1; maybe TRBD1 (6 bases). The CDR3 runs 14 residues. V was cut by 3 bases and J by 5 bases, with 13 bases left in between. Germline values: CDR1 WNHNN, CDR2 SYGVQD (reference sequence). The CDR3 DNA follows: TGCGCCAGCAGTGATTCGGGGGCTTGGACTGAAGCTTTCTTT. Amino acids: CASSDSGAWTEAFF.

In regard to this clone: Other DNA sequences in the same sample also yield this CDR3. The genes are TRBV7-2 and TRBJ2-5; 9 bases are a match to TRBD2. J lost 1 base, V lost 1 base, and 4 bases had no gene match. The CDR3 has 16 residues. In germline, CDR1 is SGHTA, CDR2 FQGNSA. CDR3 in DNA: TGTGCCAGCAGCTTAGGCCTAGCGGGACTCCAAGAGACCCAGTACTTC. It specifies CASSLGLAGLQETQYF.

The genes are TRBV6-5 and TRBJ2-1, with D possibly being TRBD2 (5 bases). This CDR3 region has 14 residues. Deletions cut 5 bases from V and 7 bases from J, with 15 bases between. The germline V gene has CDR1 MNHEY and CDR2 SVGAGI. CDR3 loop: CASSPDRPGNEQFF. CDR3 sequence (DNA): TGTGCCAGCAGTCCCGACCGTCCGGGGAATGAGCAGTTCTTC.

The CDR3 region is CASSPTQTGTGASDGGYTF. The DNA for the CDR3 is TGTGCCAGCTCACCTACCCAAACCGGGACAGGGGCCTCAGATGGTGGCTACACCTTC. The rearrangement joins TRBV18 to TRBJ1-2, with 10 bases matching TRBD1. CDR1 and CDR2 (germline): KGHSH, LQKENI. CDR3 length equals 19 residues. The junction had 20 bases not matched to a gene; V was cut back by 3 bases and J by 7 bases.

The chain joins TRBV19 to TRBJ1-2; the D is unclear. The V end lost 5 bases, the J end lost 4 bases, and 14 bases lay between the germline ends. Germline CDR1 and CDR2: LNHDA and SQIVND (reference sequence). The CDR3 totals 14 residues. The CDR3 bases are TGTGCCAGTAGTTTAAAAACCGGAAGCTATGGCTACACCTTC. Translated: CASSLKTGSYGYTF.

The chain combines TRBV2 with TRBJ2-2, with unresolved D. Germline lookup yields CDR1 SNHLY and CDR2 FYNNEI. CDR3 length: 13 residues. The V end was cut by 7 bases, the J end by 5 bases, with 11 bases between. The CDR3 loop is CASKGRETGELFF. The CDR3 DNA sequence: TGTGCCAGCAAAGGGCGCGAGACCGGGGAGCTGTTTTTT.

A word on this clone: Other DNA sequences within the sample encode an identical CDR3. This chain joins TRBV18 and TRBJ2-1, with a weak D call TRBD2 (5 bases). The V gene's germline CDR1 is KGHSH and CDR2 LQKENI. The CDR3 is 16 residues long. Trimming stripped 0 bases from V and 0 bases from J, with 9 bases between. CDR3 sequence (DNA): TGTGCCAGCTCACCACCGAGCGGCGGCTCCTACAATGAGCAGTTCTTC. As protein: CASSPPSGGSYNEQFF.

A word on this clone: Other DNA sequences in the sample encode the same CDR3. This chain joins TRBV29-1 and TRBJ2-3; possibly TRBD2 for D (6 bases). With 4 bases removed from V and 0 bases from J, the gap between germline ends came to 8 bases. Germline V gene lookup returns CDR1 SQVTM and CDR2 ANQGSEA. This CDR3 has 13 residues. The CDR3 region has the DNA TGCAGCGTTGGTGGGGGGAGCACAGATACGCAGTATTTT. This sequence encodes CSVGGGSTDTQYF.

With respect to this clone: Other DNA sequences in this sample translate to the same CDR3. The CDR3 reads CASSRDSATNEKLFF. The CDR3 region has the DNA TGTGCCAGCAGTCGGGACAGTGCAACTAATGAAAAACTGTTTTTT. The genes are TRBV28 and TRBJ1-4; 7 nucleotides agree with TRBD1. CDR3 length: 15 residues. Germline assignment: CDR1 MDHEN and CDR2 SYDVKM. V lost 5 bases to trimming and J lost 0 bases; unmatched junction nucleotides: 3. Full variable domain (rest looked up from reference TRBV28 and TRBJ1-4): DVKVTQSSRYLVKRTGEKVFLECVQDMDHENMFWYRQDPGLGLRLIYFSYDVKMKEKGDIPEGYSVSREKKERFSLILESASTNQTSMYLCASSRDSATNEKLFFGSGTQLSVL.

The rearrangement links TRBV23-1 to TRBJ2-4, with D uncertain. Being an ORF, TRBV23-1 has a function that is uncertain. The CDR3 contains 13 residues. V was trimmed by 5 bases and J by 9 bases, leaving 14 bases between them. The CDR3 DNA is TGCGCCAGCAGTTCAACAGCCCATGGCATTCAGTACTTC. This encodes CASSSTAHGIQYF.

This rearrangement joins TRBV19 to TRBJ1-2; no definite D call. Trimming cost V 7 bases and J 1 base, with 7 bases left between them. The length of the CDR3 is 12 residues. Per the germline V gene, CDR1 is LNHDA and CDR2 is SQIVND (reference sequence). CDR3 residues: CASTEYNYGYTF. In DNA, the CDR3 is TGTGCCAGTACAGAGTATAACTATGGCTACACCTTC.

The chain links TRBV28 to TRBJ2-2; TRBD1 might be the D (5 bases). The ends were cut back, 6 bases at V and 2 bases at J, with 16 bases in the middle. Germline CDR1 MDHEN, CDR2 SYDVKM. The CDR3 consists of 16 residues. In nucleotides, the CDR3 is TGTGCCAGCAGGGAGAATCAGGGTACAAACACCGGGGAGCTGTTTTTT. Its translation is CASRENQGTNTGELFF.

The chain uses TRBV28 and TRBJ2-1, with a tentative D call TRBD2 (6 bases). The length of the CDR3 is 15 residues. Trimming removed 4 bases from V and 6 bases from J, with 16 bases in between. From germline, CDR1 is MDHEN and CDR2 SYDVKM. DNA for the CDR3: TGTGCCAGCAGTTGGGTCGGGAGATCGGCCAATGAGCAGTTCTTC. It translates to CASSWVGRSANEQFF.

The chain is built from TRBV5-6 and TRBJ2-1, with D perhaps TRBD2 (6 bases). CDR1 SGHDT and CDR2 YYEEEE come from the germline V gene. Trimming took 2 bases from V and 15 from J, leaving 18 bases between them. The CDR3 is 13 amino acids. DNA for the CDR3: TGTGCCAGCAGCTTAAGTTCGAGGGACTGGCGGTTCTTC. Its translation is CASSLSSRDWRFF. Combining the CDR3 with reference TRBV5-6 and TRBJ2-1 gives the whole variable domain DAGVTQSPTHLIKTRGQQVTLRCSPKSGHDTVSWYQQALGQGPQFIFQYYEEEERQRGNFPDRFSGHQFPNYSSELNVNALLLGDSALYLCASSLSSRDWRFFGPGTRLTVL.

This clone was observed a single time. The CDR3 DNA reads as TGTGCCAGCTCACCGGACACTAACTCCTACGAGCAGTACTTC. As protein: CASSPDTNSYEQYF. The rearrangement uses TRBV18 and TRBJ2-7, with D tentatively TRBD1 (5 bases). The germline CDR1 and CDR2 sequences are KGHSH and LQKENI. This CDR3 has 14 residues. The V end lost 3 bases, the J end lost 0 bases, and 9 bases lay between the germline ends. Full variable domain (remainder filled in from reference TRBV18 and TRBJ2-7): NAGVMQNPRHLVRRRGQEARLRCSPMKGHSHVYWYRQLPEEGLKFMVYLQKENIIDESGMPKERFSAEFPKEGPSILRIQQVVRGDSAAYFCASSPDTNSYEQYFGPGTRLTVT.

This clone was recorded a few times. The J gene is TRBJ1-1, the V gene TRBV5-1, with D uncertain. The CDR3 loop spans 15 amino acids. V was trimmed by 0 bases and J by 1 base, leaving 10 bases between them. Germline CDR1 is SGHRS and CDR2 is YFSETQ. The CDR3 region has the DNA TGCGCCAGCAGCTTGGATGTACAGACGAACACTGAAGCTTTCTTT. Amino acids: CASSLDVQTNTEAFF. The full variable domain, completed using reference TRBV5-1 and TRBJ1-1, is KAGVTQTPRYLIKTRGQQVTLSCSPISGHRSVSWYQQTPGQGLQFLFEYFSETQRNKGNFPGRFSGRQFSNSRSEMNVSTLELGDSALYLCASSLDVQTNTEAFFGQGTRLTVV.

The chain uses TRBV6-1 and TRBJ1-5, with D possibly TRBD1 on 5 matching bases. The V and J ends lost 6 bases and 1 base respectively, with 7 bases between them. The CDR3 totals 13 residues. The germline V gene encodes CDR1 MNHNS and CDR2 SASEGT. The CDR3 sequence: CASRRQSNQPQHF. CDR3 DNA: TGTGCCAGCAGAAGACAGAGCAATCAGCCCCAGCATTTT.